Shown below are 27 T cell receptor beta chains from a single sample sequenced in a study of blood T cell repertoires in COVID-19. Clones were sequenced by immunoSEQ multiplex PCR, and TCRdb holds only the in-frame ones, with some missing. The sample shows about 360,000 clones, 80% to 90% of them seen only once. The specimen was PBMCs or T cells enriched from blood (not recorded which). These receptors originate from a young man who had recovered from COVID-19.

This clone was recorded once. The chain carries TRBV3-1 (or the pseudogene TRBV3-2) and TRBJ1-6; 12 positions agree with TRBD1. In germline, CDR1 is LGHDT, CDR2 YNNKEL (reference sequence). Losses at the gene ends were 5 bases for V and 9 bases for J; bases not matched to a gene: 5. This CDR3 has 15 residues. The CDR3 region is CASSDGTGGSSPLHF. CDR3 DNA sequence: TGTGCCAGCAGCGACGGGACAGGGGGCAGTTCACCCCTCCACTTT.

The chain joins TRBV7-2 to TRBJ1-2; D not resolved. The CDR3 extends over 12 amino acids. Germline CDR1 and CDR2: SGHTA and FQGNSA. The ends were cut back, 2 bases at V and 8 bases at J, with 9 bases in the middle. The CDR3 bases are TGTGCCAGCAGCTTAATGGGTAGCGGCTACACCTTC. Its translation: CASSLMGSGYTF. Supplemented by reference TRBV7-2 and TRBJ1-2, the full variable domain reads GAGVSQSPSNKVTEKGKDVELRCDPISGHTALYWYRQSLGQGLEFLIYFQGNSAPDKSGLPSDRFSAERTGGSVSTLTIQRTQQEDSAVYLCASSLMGSGYTFGSGTRLTVV.

The chain couples TRBV6-2 or TRBV6-3 to TRBJ2-1; 11 positions match TRBD2. Germline loops: CDR1 MNHEY, CDR2 SVGEGT. Trimming at V came to 5 bases and at J to 6 bases, leaving 6 bases not matched to a gene. CDR3 length: 15 residues. The CDR3 reads CASSLAGGLSNEQFF. The CDR3 coding sequence is TGTGCCAGCAGTCTAGCGGGGGGTCTGTCCAATGAGCAGTTCTTC.

This clone was picked up one time. This chain links TRBV6-1 with TRBJ1-1; possibly TRBD1 for D (6 bases). The CDR3 runs to 13 residues. CDR1 MNHNS and CDR2 SASEGT come from the germline V gene. Deletions cut 6 bases from V and 4 bases from J, with 12 bases between. The CDR3 reads CASRETGFTEAFF. The DNA for the CDR3 is TGTGCCAGCAGAGAAACAGGGTTCACTGAAGCTTTCTTT.

V usage is TRBV2 and J usage is TRBJ1-2; 7 bases fit TRBD1. The CDR3 runs 12 residues. CDR1 and CDR2 from the germline V gene are SNHLY and FYNNEI. V lost 7 bases and J lost 4; bases outside the gene matches: 3. DNA of the CDR3: TGTGCCAGCAATAGGGACAGCTATGGCTACACCTTC. It codes for CASNRDSYGYTF.

CDR3 residues: CASHGQAVYGYTF. Written as DNA, the CDR3 is TGTGCCAGTCACGGACAGGCGGTCTATGGCTACACCTTC. This chain uses TRBV19 with TRBJ1-2; 7 nucleotides line up with TRBD1. The germline V gene encodes CDR1 LNHDA and CDR2 SQIVND (reference sequence). The CDR3 has 13 residues. J lost 4 bases, V lost 8 bases, and 7 bases had no gene match.

The V gene is TRBV30, the J gene TRBJ2-7; 7 bases align to TRBD2. V lost 4 bases, J lost 3 bases, and 6 bases stayed unmatched. The CDR3 loop spans 13 amino acids. Germline V gene sequence: CDR1 GTSNPN, CDR2 SVGIG (reference sequence). The CDR3 bases are TGTGCCTGGAACCCTGGGGGGGGCTACGAGCAGTACTTC. This translates into CAWNPGGGYEQYF.

This chain joins TRBV11-2 and TRBJ2-5, with 9 nucleotides matching TRBD1. V was clipped by 4 bases and J by 5 bases; unmatched bases: 8. The CDR3 has 15 residues. Germline CDR1 is SGHAT and CDR2 is FQNNGV. CDR3 residues: CASSSNRGLGETQYF. Here the CDR3 DNA reads TGTGCCAGCAGCTCCAACAGGGGGCTAGGGGAGACCCAGTACTTC. The variable domain in full, completed from reference TRBV11-2 and TRBJ2-5, reads EAGVAQSPRYKIIEKRQSVAFWCNPISGHATLYWYQQILGQGPKLLIQFQNNGVVDDSQLPKDRFSAERLKGVDSTLKIQPAKLEDSAVYLCASSSNRGLGETQYFGPGTRLLVL.

This sequence joins TRBV2 and TRBJ1-1; 7 bases fit TRBD1. The CDR3 sequence is 14 residues long. Germline V lookup: CDR1 SNHLY, CDR2 FYNNEI. The V segment lost 4 bases and the J segment 2 bases; nucleotides outside the gene matches: 4. The CDR3 loop is CASSGQGGNTEAFF. CDR3 coding DNA: TGTGCCAGCAGTGGACAGGGCGGAAACACTGAAGCTTTCTTT.

The chain has TRBV5-1 and TRBJ1-2; D is ambiguous. The CDR3 totals 14 residues. Germline values: CDR1 SGHRS, CDR2 YFSETQ. Trimming stripped 2 bases from V and 0 bases from J, with 8 bases between. The CDR3, as DNA: TGCGCCAGCAGCTTACCAACAGCTAACTATGGCTACACCTTC. Protein: CASSLPTANYGYTF.

This chain connects TRBV10-3 to TRBJ2-7; weak D call: TRBD2 (5 bases). CDR1 ENHRY and CDR2 SYGVKD come from the germline V gene. This CDR3 has 14 amino acids. The ends were cut back, 2 bases at V and 2 bases at J, with 10 bases in the middle. CDR3 amino acids: CAISEEGTAYEQYF. The CDR3 DNA sequence: TGTGCCATCAGTGAGGAGGGAACCGCCTACGAGCAGTACTTC.

V gene TRBV7-9 combines with J gene TRBJ2-1; D is unclear. The CDR3 consists of 11 residues. The germline CDR1 and CDR2 sequences are SEHNR and FQNEAQ (reference sequence). V was shortened by 3 bases and J by 5 bases, with 2 bases between the two germline ends. The CDR3 DNA sequence: TGTGCCAGCAGCTTCGACAATGAGCAGTTCTTC. It codes for CASSFDNEQFF.

V gene TRBV6-2 or TRBV6-3 combines with J gene TRBJ2-7; no clear D gene. The CDR3 extends over 15 amino acids. Trimming stripped 5 bases from V and 0 bases from J, with 14 bases between. CDR1 MNHEY and CDR2 SVGEGT come from the germline V gene. CDR3 loop: CASSPGISSSYEQYF. CDR3 nucleotide sequence: TGTGCCAGCAGTCCAGGAATATCGAGCTCCTACGAGCAGTACTTC.

The table lists this clone with a few counts. The rearrangement uses TRBV7-9 and TRBJ1-2, with a possible D match to TRBD1 (6 bases). The germline V gene has CDR1 SEHNR and CDR2 FQNEAQ (reference sequence). V dropped 5 bases and J dropped 2 bases, with 18 bases sitting between them. The CDR3 runs 16 residues. The CDR3 coding sequence is TGTGCCAGCAGCAATCTCCGACAGGAGAGAAACTATGGCTACACCTTC. Amino acid sequence: CASSNLRQERNYGYTF.

The chain recombines TRBV7-2 with TRBJ2-5; D is perhaps TRBD2 (7 bases). The CDR3 has 14 residues. V was cut by 5 bases and J by 5 bases, with 15 bases left in between. The V gene's germline CDR1 is SGHTA and CDR2 FQGNSA. The CDR3 here is CASSAGGGRETQYF. CDR3 bases: TGTGCCAGCAGCGCTGGGGGGGGGCGGGAGACCCAGTACTTC.

The V gene is TRBV2, the J gene TRBJ1-4; the match to TRBD1 covers 7 bases. The junction had 20 bases not matched to a gene; V was cut back by 7 bases and J by 0 bases. CDR1 and CDR2 from the germline V gene are SNHLY and FYNNEI. The CDR3 extends over 20 amino acids. CDR3 bases: TGTGCCAGCACCAAGCAATGGACAGGCCAATCCCGGGCAACTAATGAAAAACTGTTTTTT. As protein: CASTKQWTGQSRATNEKLFF.

This chain joins TRBV2 and TRBJ1-1; possibly TRBD1 for D (6 bases). Trimming removed 1 base from V and 11 bases from J, with 11 bases in between. Germline V CDR1 and CDR2: SNHLY, FYNNEI. The CDR3 contains 12 residues. DNA for the CDR3: TGTGCCAGCAGTGAAGGGGGGACATCGGCTTTCTTT. Protein product: CASSEGGTSAFF.

In nucleotides, the CDR3 is TGTGCCAGCAGTTCCTGGGACTCTGGCAATCAGCCCCAGCATTTT. It specifies CASSSWDSGNQPQHF. The rearrangement links TRBV6-5 to TRBJ1-5, with TRBD1 as a possible D gene (5 bases). The CDR3 has 15 residues. Germline CDR1 MNHEY, CDR2 SVGAGI. The germline V and J ends were trimmed by 4 bases and 2 bases, with 12 bases remaining between them.

The gene calls are TRBV5-6 and TRBJ1-1; 7 nucleotides agree with TRBD1. Germline values: CDR1 SGHDT, CDR2 YYEEEE. V lost 0 bases, J lost 0 bases, and 5 bases stayed unmatched. The CDR3 has 16 residues. The chain's CDR3 is CASSLDRGLMNTEAFF. The CDR3 nucleotides read TGTGCCAGCAGCTTGGACAGGGGATTAATGAACACTGAAGCTTTCTTT.

V is TRBV21-1 and J is TRBJ1-1; the table's D call, TRBD1, was not checked against the DNA. TRBV21-1 is recorded as a pseudogene. CDR3 size: 17 residues. This CDR3 reads CASSPSPDRNMNTEAFF. The CDR3 coding sequence is TGTGCCAGCAGCCCCTCCCCGGACAGGAACATGAACACTGAAGCTTTCTTT.

This sequence joins TRBV30 and TRBJ2-7; 7 bases are shared with TRBD1. This CDR3 spans 13 amino acids. Germline V gene sequence: CDR1 GTSNPN, CDR2 SVGIG (reference sequence). V lost 3 bases to trimming and J lost 0 bases; unmatched junction nucleotides: 2. This chain's CDR3 is CAWRQGSSYEQYF. CDR3 bases: TGTGCCTGGAGACAGGGGAGCTCCTACGAGCAGTACTTC.

J is TRBJ2-3 and V is TRBV27; 8 bases are shared with TRBD2. Germline V gene lookup returns CDR1 MNHEY and CDR2 SMNVEV (reference sequence). The CDR3 is made up of 16 amino acids. J lost 4 bases, V lost 6 bases, and 12 bases had no gene match. In nucleotides, the CDR3 is TGTGCCAGCAGAATACAGGGACTAGGGCCCTCAGATACGCAGTATTTT. Translation gives CASRIQGLGPSDTQYF.

The chain couples TRBV18 to TRBJ2-7; D unclear. Germline V gene sequence: CDR1 KGHSH, CDR2 LQKENI. V was trimmed by 3 bases and J by 0 bases, leaving 9 bases between them. The CDR3 is 14 residues long. CDR3 amino acids: CASSPRGSSYEQYF. CDR3 DNA sequence: TGTGCCAGCTCACCCAGAGGCAGCTCCTACGAGCAGTACTTC.

This sequence joins TRBV10-1 and TRBJ1-1, with a possible D match to TRBD1 (5 bases). Trimming stripped 2 bases from V and 1 base from J, with 8 bases between. CDR1 and CDR2 from the germline V gene are WNHNN and SYGVQD (reference sequence). The length of the CDR3 is 14 residues. The CDR3 reads CASSETGENTEAFF. DNA for the CDR3: TGCGCCAGCAGTGAGACAGGCGAGAACACTGAAGCTTTCTTT.

The gene calls are TRBV4-3 and TRBJ1-2; perhaps TRBD1 as D (5 bases). CDR3 length equals 14 residues. Between the trimmed V and J ends, which lost 0 bases and 10 bases, there was a span of 15 bases. Per the germline V gene, CDR1 is LGHNA and CDR2 is YSLEER. CDR3 bases: TGCGCCAGCAGCCAAGAGGACACGGACGATGCCTACACCTTC. It yields the protein CASSQEDTDDAYTF.

This rearrangement joins TRBV7-6 to TRBJ1-1; D is unclear. Per the germline V gene, CDR1 is SGHVS and CDR2 is FNYEAQ. The CDR3 is made up of 14 amino acids. V lost 6 bases to trimming and J lost 0 bases, with 11 bases between them. Here the CDR3 reads CASRFGPMNTEAFF. The DNA for the CDR3 is TGTGCCAGCAGGTTCGGTCCGATGAACACTGAAGCTTTCTTT.

The gene calls are TRBV7-9 and TRBJ1-4, with a weak D call TRBD1 (5 bases). CDR1 is SEHNR, CDR2 FQNEAQ, per germline (reference sequence). This CDR3 has 14 residues. The ends were cut back, 0 bases at V and 7 bases at J, with 9 bases in the middle. The CDR3 is CASSLAGGIEKLFF. For the CDR3, the DNA is TGTGCCAGCAGCTTAGCGGGGGGAATTGAAAAACTGTTTTTT.